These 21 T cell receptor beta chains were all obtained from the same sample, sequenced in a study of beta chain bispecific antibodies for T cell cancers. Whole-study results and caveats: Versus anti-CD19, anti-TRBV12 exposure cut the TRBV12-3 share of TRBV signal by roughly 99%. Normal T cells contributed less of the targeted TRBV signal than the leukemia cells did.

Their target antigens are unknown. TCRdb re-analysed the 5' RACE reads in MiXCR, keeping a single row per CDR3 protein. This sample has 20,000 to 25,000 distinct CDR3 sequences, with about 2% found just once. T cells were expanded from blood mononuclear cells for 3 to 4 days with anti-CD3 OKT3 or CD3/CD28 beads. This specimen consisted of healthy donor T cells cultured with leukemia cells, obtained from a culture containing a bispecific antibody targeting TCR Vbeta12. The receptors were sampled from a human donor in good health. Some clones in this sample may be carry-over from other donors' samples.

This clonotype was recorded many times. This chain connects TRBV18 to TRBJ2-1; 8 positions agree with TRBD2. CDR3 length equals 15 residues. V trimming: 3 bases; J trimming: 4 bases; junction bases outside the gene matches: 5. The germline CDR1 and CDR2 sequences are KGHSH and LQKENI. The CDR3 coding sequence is TGTGCCAGCTCACCCCGCGGGGGGTTTTACAATGAGCAGTTCTTC. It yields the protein CASSPRGGFYNEQFF.

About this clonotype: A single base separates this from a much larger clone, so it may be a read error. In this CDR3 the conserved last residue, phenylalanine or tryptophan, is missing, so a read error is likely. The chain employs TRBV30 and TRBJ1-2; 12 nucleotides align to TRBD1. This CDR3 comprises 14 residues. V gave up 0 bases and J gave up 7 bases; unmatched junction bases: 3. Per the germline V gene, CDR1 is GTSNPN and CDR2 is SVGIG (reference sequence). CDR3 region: CAWSVGQGAAGYTV. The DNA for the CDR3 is TGTGCCTGGAGTGTGGGACAGGGGGCTGCTGGCTACACCGTC.

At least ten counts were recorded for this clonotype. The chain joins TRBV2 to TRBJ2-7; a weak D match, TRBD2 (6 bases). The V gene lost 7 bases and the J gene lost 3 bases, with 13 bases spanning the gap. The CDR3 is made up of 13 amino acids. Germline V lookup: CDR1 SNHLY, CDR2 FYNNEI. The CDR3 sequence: CASNIAEHYEQYF. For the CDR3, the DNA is TGTGCCAGCAACATAGCGGAACACTACGAGCAGTACTTC.

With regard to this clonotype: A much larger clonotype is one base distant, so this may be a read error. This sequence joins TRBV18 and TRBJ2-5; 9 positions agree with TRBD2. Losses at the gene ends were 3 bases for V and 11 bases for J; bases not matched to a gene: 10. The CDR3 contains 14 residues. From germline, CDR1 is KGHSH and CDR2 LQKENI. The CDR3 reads CASSPYSGGREQYF. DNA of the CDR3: TGTGCCAGCTCACCCTACAGCGGGGGGCGGGAGCAGTACTTC.

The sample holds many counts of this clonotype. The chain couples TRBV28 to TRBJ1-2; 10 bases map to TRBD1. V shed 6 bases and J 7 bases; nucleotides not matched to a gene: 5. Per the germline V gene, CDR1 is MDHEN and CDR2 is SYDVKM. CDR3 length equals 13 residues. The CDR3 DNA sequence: TGTGCCAGCAGGGGGACAGGGGTTTTTGGCTACACCTTC. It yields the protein CASRGTGVFGYTF.

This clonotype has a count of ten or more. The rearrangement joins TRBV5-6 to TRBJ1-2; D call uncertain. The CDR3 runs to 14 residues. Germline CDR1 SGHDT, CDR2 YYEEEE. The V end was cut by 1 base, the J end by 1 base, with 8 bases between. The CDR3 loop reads CASSLNPNNYGYTF. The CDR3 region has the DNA TGTGCCAGCAGCTTGAACCCTAATAACTATGGCTACACCTTC.

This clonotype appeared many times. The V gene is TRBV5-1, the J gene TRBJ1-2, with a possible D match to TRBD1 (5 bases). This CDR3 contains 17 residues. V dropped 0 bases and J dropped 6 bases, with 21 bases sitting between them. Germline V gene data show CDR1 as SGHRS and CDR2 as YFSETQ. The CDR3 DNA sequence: TGCGCCAGCAGCTTGGAGGGGTCTAGACGAGGGGCGCATGGCTACACCTTC. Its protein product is CASSLEGSRRGAHGYTF.

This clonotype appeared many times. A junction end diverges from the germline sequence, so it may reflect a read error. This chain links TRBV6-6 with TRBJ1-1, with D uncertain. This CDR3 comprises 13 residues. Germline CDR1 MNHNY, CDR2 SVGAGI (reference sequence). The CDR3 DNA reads TGTGCCAGCAGCTACTTGGTGGGCACTGAAGCTTTCTTT. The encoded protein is CASSYLVGTEAFF.

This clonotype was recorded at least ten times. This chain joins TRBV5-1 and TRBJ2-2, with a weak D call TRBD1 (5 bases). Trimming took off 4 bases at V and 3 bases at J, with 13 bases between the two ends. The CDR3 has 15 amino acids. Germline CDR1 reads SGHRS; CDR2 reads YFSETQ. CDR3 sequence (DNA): TGCGCCAGCAGCCGAGATGGGGCATACACCGGGGAGCTGTTTTTT. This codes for CASSRDGAYTGELFF.

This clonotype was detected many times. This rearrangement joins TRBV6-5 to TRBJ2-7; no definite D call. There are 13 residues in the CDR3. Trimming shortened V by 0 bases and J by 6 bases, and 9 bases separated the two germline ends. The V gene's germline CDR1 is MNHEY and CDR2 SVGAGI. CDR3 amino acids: CASSYSATLEQYF. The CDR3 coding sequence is TGTGCCAGCAGTTACTCGGCAACGCTCGAGCAGTACTTC.

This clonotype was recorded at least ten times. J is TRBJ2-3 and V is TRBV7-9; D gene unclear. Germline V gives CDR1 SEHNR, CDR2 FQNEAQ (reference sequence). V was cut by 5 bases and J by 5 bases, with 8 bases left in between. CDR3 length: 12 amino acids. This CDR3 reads CASSPTGDTQYF. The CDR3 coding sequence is TGTGCCAGCAGCCCTACCGGAGATACGCAGTATTTT.

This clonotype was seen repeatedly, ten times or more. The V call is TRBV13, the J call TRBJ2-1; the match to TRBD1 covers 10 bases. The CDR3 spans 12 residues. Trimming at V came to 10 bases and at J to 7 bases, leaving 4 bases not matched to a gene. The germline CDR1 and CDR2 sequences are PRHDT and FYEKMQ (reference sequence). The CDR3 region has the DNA TGTGCCACGGGACAGGGGTCTAATGAGCAGTTCTTC. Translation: CATGQGSNEQFF.

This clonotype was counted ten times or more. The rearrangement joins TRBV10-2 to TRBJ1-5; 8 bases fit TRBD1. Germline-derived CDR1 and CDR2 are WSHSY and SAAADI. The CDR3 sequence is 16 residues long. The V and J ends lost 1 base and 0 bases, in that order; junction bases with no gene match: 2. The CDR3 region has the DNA TGCGCCAGCAGTGAGTGGGACAGGTATAGCAATCAGCCCCAGCATTTT. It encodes CASSEWDRYSNQPQHF.

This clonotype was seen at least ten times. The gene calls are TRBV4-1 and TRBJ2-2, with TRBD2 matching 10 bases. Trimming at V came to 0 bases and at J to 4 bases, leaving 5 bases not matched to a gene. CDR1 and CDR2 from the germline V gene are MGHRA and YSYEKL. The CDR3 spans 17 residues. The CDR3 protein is CASSQEGVAGGTGELFF. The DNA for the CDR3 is TGCGCCAGCAGCCAAGAAGGGGTAGCGGGGGGCACCGGGGAGCTGTTTTTT.

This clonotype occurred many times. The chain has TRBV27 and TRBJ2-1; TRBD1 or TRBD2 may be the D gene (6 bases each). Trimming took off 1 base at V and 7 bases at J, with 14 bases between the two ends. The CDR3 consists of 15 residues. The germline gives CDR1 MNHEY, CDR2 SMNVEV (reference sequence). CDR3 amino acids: CASSLLWGARNEQFF. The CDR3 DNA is TGTGCCAGCAGTTTATTATGGGGGGCAAGGAATGAGCAGTTCTTC.

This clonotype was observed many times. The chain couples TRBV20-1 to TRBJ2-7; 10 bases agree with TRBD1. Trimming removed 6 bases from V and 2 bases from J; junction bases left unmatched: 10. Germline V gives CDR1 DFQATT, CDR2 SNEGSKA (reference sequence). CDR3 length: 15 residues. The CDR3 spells CSARPGQGRTYEQYF. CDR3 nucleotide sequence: TGCAGTGCGAGACCGGGACAGGGGAGAACCTACGAGCAGTACTTC.

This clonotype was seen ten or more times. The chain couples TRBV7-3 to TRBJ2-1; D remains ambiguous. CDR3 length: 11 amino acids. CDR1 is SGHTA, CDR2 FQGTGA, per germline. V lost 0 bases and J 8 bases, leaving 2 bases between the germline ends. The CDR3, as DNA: TGTGCCAGCAGCTTAACGGATGAGCAGTTCTTC. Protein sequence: CASSLTDEQFF.

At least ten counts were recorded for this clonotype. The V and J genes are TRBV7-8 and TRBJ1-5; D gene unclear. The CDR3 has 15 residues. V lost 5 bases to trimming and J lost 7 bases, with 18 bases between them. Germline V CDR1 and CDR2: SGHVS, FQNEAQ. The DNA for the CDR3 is TGTGCCAGCAGCCCTCGTTACAGAGAGGACCAGCCCCAGCATTTT. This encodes CASSPRYREDQPQHF.

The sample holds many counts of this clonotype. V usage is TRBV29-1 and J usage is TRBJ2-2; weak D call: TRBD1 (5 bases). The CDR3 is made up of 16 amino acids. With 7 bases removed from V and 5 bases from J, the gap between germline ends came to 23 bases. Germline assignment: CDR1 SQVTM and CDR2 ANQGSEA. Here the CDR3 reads CSARTGAPAATGELFF. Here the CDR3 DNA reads TGCAGCGCCCGTACTGGGGCTCCCGCTGCGACCGGGGAGCTGTTTTTT.

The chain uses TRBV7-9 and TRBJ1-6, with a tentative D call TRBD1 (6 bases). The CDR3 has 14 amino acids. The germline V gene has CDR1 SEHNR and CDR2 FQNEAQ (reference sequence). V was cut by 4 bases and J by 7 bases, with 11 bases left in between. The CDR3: CASSSQGSNSPLHF. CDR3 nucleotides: TGTGCCAGCAGCTCACAGGGATCGAATTCACCCCTCCACTTT.

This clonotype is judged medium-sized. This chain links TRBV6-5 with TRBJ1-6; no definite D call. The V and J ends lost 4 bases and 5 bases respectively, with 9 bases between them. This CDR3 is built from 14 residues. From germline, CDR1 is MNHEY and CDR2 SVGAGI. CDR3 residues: CASSLKGDNSPLHF. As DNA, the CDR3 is TGTGCCAGCAGTTTAAAGGGTGATAATTCACCCCTCCACTTT.